The T cell receptor beta chain described here comes from a study of response to subunit inactivated influenza vaccine. Findings of the study overall: Authors suggested few new T cells are recruited by each seasonal influenza vaccination.

CDR1 and CDR2 from the germline V gene are LNHDA and SQIVND (reference sequence). V was pared by 5 bases and J by 4 bases, with 6 bases of the junction left unmatched. CDR3 size: 15 residues. Each CDR3 protein gets one entry after TCRdb re-called the RT-PCR reads with MiXCR. The table lists 450,000 to 500,000 distinct CDR3 sequences, approximately 11% of them singletons, with approximately 12% in the top ten. Regarding this clonotype: What it recognizes is unknown.

This TCR was sampled from a man aged 50-60 years who received an inactivated influenza vaccine. This chain links TRBV19 with TRBJ2-2; 8 bases match TRBD2. The material sequenced was PBMCs from blood, taken 35 to 45 days after vaccination. The CDR3 nucleotides are TGTGCCAGTAGTCTGGGACTAGAGATCACCGGGGAGCTGTTTTTT. As protein: CASSLGLEITGELFF.